This TCR beta chain was recovered during a study of CD8 T cells in ankylosing spondylitis. For TCR beta, libraries came from quantitative 5'-RACE with molecular barcodes. TCRdb processed the 5' RACE reads anew with MiXCR; each CDR3 protein has one entry. The top ten clones hold roughly a fifth of a sample with 220,000 or so distinct CDR3 sequences, over 9.5% of them seen once. Germline-derived CDR1 and CDR2 are DFQATT and SNEGSKA (reference sequence). The CDR3 totals 15 residues. Deletions cut 0 bases from V and 1 base from J, with 12 bases between. The clonotype was recovered from a male donor with ankylosing spondylitis or in good health (not recorded which). Sequencing was done on a sample of blood, either unsorted or a sorted T cell fraction (not recorded which). This chain joins TRBV20-1 and TRBJ1-1; D may be TRBD1 (6 bases). The CDR3 spells CSARDSNRENTEAFF. CDR3 coding DNA: TGCAGTGCTAGAGATTCTAACAGGGAGAACACTGAAGCTTTCTTT.